The rows below give T cell receptor beta chains drawn from one sample of a study of neurological immune-mediated disorders. TCRdb used MiXCR to reprocess the 5' RACE reads, holding one entry per CDR3 protein. The sample consists of roughly 14,000 distinct CDR3 sequences, 8.5% to 12% of them appearing once. Sequencing input: PBMCs. The receptor set was obtained from a woman in her thirties or forties in good health. Both conserved end residues are trimmed from each CDR3.

TRBV28	TRBJ2-7	ASIGQGYEQY
TRBV10-2	TRBJ2-7	ASSAQRGGLREQY
TRBV5-6	TRBJ1-2	ASSLAWDSYGYT
TRBV5-6	TRBJ2-4	ASSSIGESKNIQY
TRBV4-1	TRBJ2-2	ASSRGTGGAGELF
TRBV20-1	TRBJ1-4	SANIGGEKLF
TRBV7-8	TRBJ2-7	ASSLTGGWYEQY
TRBV30	TRBJ2-1	AWKKWGNNEQF
TRBV7-3	TRBJ2-1	ASSQSPWTGTDNEQF
TRBV5-1	TRBJ1-1	ASSLGILHGTEAF
TRBV20-1	TRBJ1-2	GGTFSNYGYT
TRBV12-3/TRBV12-4	TRBJ1-4	ASSSGGGEKLF
TRBV11-3	TRBJ2-1	ASSLTIGTSGSNEQF
TRBV5-1	TRBJ2-1	ASSLDVRGRGLNEQF
TRBV20-1	TRBJ1-2	SAIDQGAVGYT
TRBV28	TRBJ2-3	ASSPWGGTDTQY
TRBV7-7	TRBJ1-1	ASSSERGPNTEAF
TRBV18	TRBJ2-7	ASSQGLETYEQY
TRBV20-1	TRBJ2-2	SAPDALGTGELF
TRBV20-1	TRBJ1-1	SASGQDEAF
TRBV20-1	TRBJ1-2	SADLRTGGDGYT
TRBV29-1	TRBJ1-5	SVALTGGNQPQH
TRBV5-1	TRBJ2-7	ASSYGTSGVRYNYEQY
TRBV12-3/TRBV12-4	TRBJ1-2	ASSPSGNYGYT
TRBV15	TRBJ2-7	ATSPTGTEQY